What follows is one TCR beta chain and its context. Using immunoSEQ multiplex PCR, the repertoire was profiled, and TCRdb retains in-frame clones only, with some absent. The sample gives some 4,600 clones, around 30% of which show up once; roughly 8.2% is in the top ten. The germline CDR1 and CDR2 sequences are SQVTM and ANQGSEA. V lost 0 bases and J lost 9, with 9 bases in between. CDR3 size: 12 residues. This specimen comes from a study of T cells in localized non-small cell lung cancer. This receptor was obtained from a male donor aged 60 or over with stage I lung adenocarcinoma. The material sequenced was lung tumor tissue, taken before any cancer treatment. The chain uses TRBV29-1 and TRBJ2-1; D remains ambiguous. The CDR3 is CSVEDLGSEQFF. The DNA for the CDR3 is TGCAGCGTTGAAGATTTAGGGTCTGAGCAGTTCTTC.